These 22 T cell receptor beta chains came from one sample sequenced in a study of cytomegalovirus exposure and HLA in healthy donors. Sequencing was performed with immunoSEQ multiplex PCR; in TCRdb, only in-frame clones are kept and a portion is missing. The data show some 170,000 clones, around four fifths seen once. Specimen: PBMCs. These receptors originate from a man younger than 40 in good health and CMV-seropositive.

The chain couples TRBV7-9 to TRBJ1-3; D call uncertain. Trimming pared 3 bases from V and 0 bases from J, leaving 12 bases between. Germline CDR1 and CDR2: SEHNR and FQNEAQ (reference sequence). The CDR3 spans 16 residues. CDR3 coding DNA: TGTGCCAGCAGCTTGATACTGCGGAGCTCTGGAAACACCATATATTTT. Its translation is CASSLILRSSGNTIYF.

The sample holds a few counts of this clone. This chain joins TRBV9 and TRBJ2-1; unclear D gene. V was clipped by 2 bases and J by 0 bases, with 6 bases between them. Germline V gene sequence: CDR1 SGDLS, CDR2 YYNGEE. The CDR3 is 14 amino acids. Here the CDR3 DNA reads TGTGCCAGCAGCGTTTCTAGCTCCTACAATGAGCAGTTCTTC. Its protein product is CASSVSSSYNEQFF.

This clone came up a few times. The chain recombines TRBV4-1 with TRBJ2-7, with 10 bases identical to TRBD1. From germline, CDR1 is MGHRA and CDR2 YSYEKL. V trimming: 1 base; J trimming: 1 base; junction bases outside the gene matches: 4. The CDR3 loop spans 16 amino acids. Here the CDR3 reads CASSQGTGGRSYEQYF. As DNA, the CDR3 is TGCGCCAGCAGCCAAGGGACAGGGGGTCGGTCCTACGAGCAGTACTTC.

CDR3 DNA: TGTGCCAGCAGCTCCCGGGGGGGCTCTGGAAACACCATATATTTT. Its protein is CASSSRGGSGNTIYF. The chain recombines TRBV5-4 with TRBJ1-3, with TRBD1 as a possible D gene (5 bases). The CDR3 is 15 amino acids. V was cut by 3 bases and J by 0 bases, with 10 bases left in between. Germline V gives CDR1 SGHNT, CDR2 YYREEE (reference sequence).

This chain links TRBV7-8 with TRBJ2-1; D remains unclear. The CDR3 sequence is 15 residues long. Germline V gives CDR1 SGHVS, CDR2 FQNEAQ. V lost 2 bases and J lost 8, with 16 bases in between. The CDR3 is CASSLNGGIFHEQFF. As DNA, the CDR3 is TGTGCCAGCAGCTTAAATGGTGGCATCTTCCATGAGCAGTTCTTC.

This clone was recorded only once. This chain links TRBV6-5 with TRBJ1-5; unclear D gene. Looked up from germline, CDR1 is MNHEY and CDR2 is SVGAGI. Between the trimmed V and J ends, which lost 6 bases and 0 bases, there was a span of 9 bases. The CDR3 runs to 14 residues. The CDR3 reads CASRPRYSNQPQHF. CDR3 nucleotides: TGTGCCAGCAGACCCAGATATAGCAATCAGCCCCAGCATTTT.

The chain combines TRBV6-1 with TRBJ2-1; 7 nucleotides line up with TRBD1. The CDR3 sequence is 13 residues long. Trimming at V came to 5 bases and at J to 5 bases, leaving 3 bases not matched to a gene. CDR1 is MNHNS and CDR2 is SASEGT in the germline V gene. The CDR3 sequence is CASSLTGDNEQFF. For the CDR3, the DNA is TGTGCCAGCAGTTTAACAGGGGACAATGAGCAGTTCTTC.

This clone was found a few times. The rearrangement uses TRBV28 and TRBJ1-1; 7 nucleotides match TRBD1. Per germline, CDR1 MDHEN and CDR2 SYDVKM. J was trimmed by 1 base and V by 5 bases; bases with no gene match: 4. CDR3 length: 14 amino acids. Here the CDR3 DNA reads TGTGCCAGCAGTCCGGGGACAGCGAACACTGAAGCTTTCTTT. Its translation is CASSPGTANTEAFF. Complete variable domain (other parts from reference TRBV28 and TRBJ1-1): DVKVTQSSRYLVKRTGEKVFLECVQDMDHENMFWYRQDPGLGLRLIYFSYDVKMKEKGDIPEGYSVSREKKERFSLILESASTNQTSMYLCASSPGTANTEAFFGQGTRLTVV.

This clone was seen a handful of times. The rearrangement joins TRBV6-1 to TRBJ2-3; perhaps TRBD1 as D (5 bases). The ends were cut back, 2 bases at V and 0 bases at J, with 12 bases in the middle. CDR1 and CDR2 (germline): MNHNS, SASEGT. The CDR3 consists of 16 residues. The chain's CDR3 is CASSETDSSSTDTQYF. Written as DNA, the CDR3 is TGTGCCAGCAGTGAAACAGACAGTTCTAGCACAGATACGCAGTATTTT.

The J gene is TRBJ1-4, the V gene TRBV5-8; TRBD1 might be the D (5 bases). Trimming stripped 0 bases from V and 5 bases from J, with 8 bases between. This CDR3 region has 14 residues. CDR1 is SGHTS, CDR2 YDEGEE, per germline. The CDR3 sequence: CASSLGQYNEKLFF. In DNA, the CDR3 is TGTGCCAGCAGCTTGGGACAGTACAATGAAAAACTGTTTTTT.

V is TRBV9 and J is TRBJ2-7; 7 bases map to TRBD1. The CDR3 extends over 15 amino acids. Germline V gives CDR1 SGDLS, CDR2 YYNGEE. The ends lost 1 base at V and 3 bases at J; junction bases unmatched: 7. The CDR3 loop is CASSVQTGSYYEQYF. The CDR3 DNA is TGTGCCAGCAGCGTACAGACAGGGTCCTACTACGAGCAGTACTTC.

The chain carries TRBV6-4 and TRBJ2-1; D may be TRBD2 (6 bases). Germline V gene lookup returns CDR1 MRHNA and CDR2 SNTAGT. CDR3 length: 13 amino acids. V was cut by 4 bases and J by 7 bases, with 11 bases left in between. The CDR3 loop is CASSAGTLNEQFF. Here the CDR3 DNA reads TGTGCCAGCAGTGCCGGGACTCTAAATGAGCAGTTCTTC.

The V and J genes are TRBV7-2 and TRBJ2-7, with D possibly TRBD1 on 6 matching bases. V lost 1 base and J lost 3, with 10 bases in between. The CDR3 is 14 residues long. Per germline, CDR1 SGHTA and CDR2 FQGNSA. CDR3 sequence (DNA): TGTGCCAGCAGCTTAGGTGGGACAAACTACGAGCAGTACTTC. Protein product: CASSLGGTNYEQYF.

J is TRBJ1-4 and V is TRBV7-9, with TRBD1 identical over 7 bases. Germline V lookup: CDR1 SEHNR, CDR2 FQNEAQ (reference sequence). The V and J ends lost 5 bases and 6 bases, in that order; junction bases with no gene match: 9. The CDR3 is made up of 15 amino acids. The CDR3 sequence is CASSPFRGVDEKLFF. The CDR3 DNA follows: TGTGCCAGCAGCCCATTCAGGGGGGTGGATGAAAAACTGTTTTTT.

This chain links TRBV5-1 with TRBJ1-1; 8 nucleotides match TRBD1. The CDR3 loop spans 14 amino acids. V trimming: 6 bases; J trimming: 5 bases; junction bases outside the gene matches: 9. The V gene's germline CDR1 is SGHRS and CDR2 YFSETQ. In DNA, the CDR3 is TGCGCCAGCAAAAGGACAGGGACGGGTACTGAAGCTTTCTTT. Translating it yields CASKRTGTGTEAFF. Drawing the rest from reference TRBV5-1 and TRBJ1-1, the complete variable domain is KAGVTQTPRYLIKTRGQQVTLSCSPISGHRSVSWYQQTPGQGLQFLFEYFSETQRNKGNFPGRFSGRQFSNSRSEMNVSTLELGDSALYLCASKRTGTGTEAFFGQGTRLTVV.

This sequence joins TRBV12-5 and TRBJ1-2; D not resolved. CDR1 is LGHNT, CDR2 FRNRAP, per germline. This CDR3 is built from 13 residues. Trimming shortened V by 0 bases and J by 6 bases, and 8 bases separated the two germline ends. CDR3 nucleotide sequence: TGTGCTAGTGGTTTGGTACGCTCGGATGGCTACACCTTC. Translated: CASGLVRSDGYTF.

The V and J genes are TRBV10-3 and TRBJ1-3; D uncertain. From germline, CDR1 is ENHRY and CDR2 SYGVKD. Trimming took 8 bases from V and 0 from J, leaving 5 bases between them. CDR3 length: 12 amino acids. CDR3 bases: TGTGCCATCGGGCTCTCTGGAAACACCATATATTTT. Translating it yields CAIGLSGNTIYF.

The chain joins TRBV6-1 to TRBJ1-5, with no clear D. Germline CDR1 is MNHNS and CDR2 is SASEGT. V lost 6 bases and J lost 4, with 10 bases in between. This CDR3 is 13 amino acids long. The CDR3 region has the DNA TGTGCCAGCAGAACGGGTTGGAATCAGCCCCAGCATTTT. It is translated as CASRTGWNQPQHF.

This clone was observed once. The V and J genes are TRBV4-3 and TRBJ2-1; possible D gene TRBD1, 5 bases. CDR3 length: 17 amino acids. The V end lost 4 bases, the J end lost 2 bases, and 18 bases lay between the germline ends. The germline V gene encodes CDR1 LGHNA and CDR2 YSLEER. The CDR3 DNA reads as TGCGCCAGCAGCCCTGATGTTAGCAGCAGGGCCTACAATGAGCAGTTCTTC. Amino acids: CASSPDVSSRAYNEQFF.

V gene TRBV18 combines with J gene TRBJ2-5; maybe TRBD1 (6 bases). Germline assignment: CDR1 KGHSH and CDR2 LQKENI. The CDR3 loop spans 15 amino acids. V lost 2 bases and J lost 2, with 12 bases in between. DNA of the CDR3: TGTGCCAGCTCACCAATAGGACAGACACAAGAGACCCAGTACTTC. This codes for CASSPIGQTQETQYF.

The chain employs TRBV5-5 and TRBJ2-7; 9 bases match TRBD1. Germline CDR1 reads SGHKS; CDR2 reads YYEKEE (reference sequence). CDR3 length equals 15 residues. V shed 2 bases, J shed 3 bases, and the junction held 6 bases outside the gene matches. CDR3 region: CASSFQGQGYYEQYF. The CDR3 DNA reads TGTGCCAGCAGCTTTCAGGGACAGGGATACTACGAGCAGTACTTC.

DNA of the CDR3: TGTGCCAGCAGCGCCCAAGAGAGTGGCACTGAAGCTTTCTTT. This codes for CASSAQESGTEAFF. This chain uses TRBV7-9 with TRBJ1-1; D is ambiguous. Germline-derived CDR1 and CDR2 are SEHNR and FQNEAQ (reference sequence). The germline V and J ends were trimmed by 5 bases and 4 bases, with 14 bases remaining between them. The CDR3 totals 14 residues. The full variable domain, rest sourced from reference TRBV7-9 and TRBJ1-1, is DTGVSQNPRHKITKRGQNVTFRCDPISEHNRLYWYRQTLGQGPEFLTYFQNEAQLEKSRLLSDRFSAERPKGSFSTLEIQRTEQGDSAMYLCASSAQESGTEAFFGQGTRLTVV.